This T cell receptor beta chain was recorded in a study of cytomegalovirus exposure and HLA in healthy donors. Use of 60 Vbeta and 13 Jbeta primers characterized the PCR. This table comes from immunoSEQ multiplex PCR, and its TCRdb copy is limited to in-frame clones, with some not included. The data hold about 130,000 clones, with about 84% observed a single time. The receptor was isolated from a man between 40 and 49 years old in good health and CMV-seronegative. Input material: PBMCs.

CDR3 coding DNA: TGTGCCAGCAGTTTAGGGACTACAGGGAGGAACGAGCAGTACTTC. It yields the protein CASSLGTTGRNEQYF. This chain joins TRBV6-5 and TRBJ2-7, with D possibly TRBD2 on 7 matching bases. V dropped 4 bases and J dropped 5 bases, with 18 bases sitting between them. The CDR3 runs 15 residues. Germline-derived CDR1 and CDR2 are MNHEY and SVGAGI.